The entry below gives a single T cell receptor beta chain sequence along with its context. The germline gives CDR1 DFQATT, CDR2 SNEGSKA (reference sequence). The CDR3 length is 16 residues. V was cut by 6 bases and J by 4 bases, with 22 bases left in between. The data stem from a study of CD8+CD57+ T cells in acquired aplastic anemia. As for the study in general: Sorted CD4+ and CD8+ cell DNA averaged about 3.5 ug.

The patients chosen for sequencing had shown expansion of CD8+CD57+ cells (detected by flow cytometry). TCR beta VDJ combinations and CDR3 sequences were profiled from genomic DNA. Each CDR3 protein is one row after TCRdb ran MiXCR on the reads. The sample holds a few hundred thousand distinct CDR3 sequences; about a third are singletons and the top ten take about 0.8%. V usage is TRBV20-1 and J usage is TRBJ1-5; no clear D gene. The sequenced material came from sorted CD4+, CD8+, or CD8+CD57+ T cells (not recorded which) from PBMCs. This TCR was recovered from a human donor with aplastic anemia. The CDR3 nucleotides are TGCAGTGCAAGATTACAGAGAAGTCTCAGAAATCAGCCCCAGCATTTT. Protein sequence: CSARLQRSLRNQPQHF.